This T cell receptor (beta chain) was identified in a study of blood T cell repertoires in COVID-19. Across the study: Donors in the United States, Italy and Spain gave samples during acute or convalescent COVID-19. From T cells, B-cell-depleted T cells, or PBMCs came the material, which was cDNA or gDNA.

This clone was counted only a few times. Original processing notes: The assay estimated nucleated cells by amplifying reference gene primers. TCRdb's copy holds only in-frame clones and misses some; the assay was immunoSEQ multiplex PCR. D and trimming come from the DNA, and the V and J calls and clone size come from that table. The table has about 130,000 clones, 70% to 80% seen once; the top ten hold roughly 4.9%. The CDR3 is made up of 16 amino acids. The germline gives CDR1 MNHEY, CDR2 SVGAGI. The V end was cut by 0 bases, the J end by 3 bases, with 14 bases between. The sequenced sample consisted of peripheral blood. The clonotype originates from a woman aged 70-85 years with COVID-19, enrolled during active disease. V usage is TRBV6-5 and J usage is TRBJ1-2; unclear D gene. The CDR3 nucleotides are TGTGCCAGCAGTTACTCGTTAACCAGTTTCGACTATGGCTACACCTTC. Translating gives CASSYSLTSFDYGYTF.